Below are 3 T cell receptor beta chains sequenced from a single sample in a study of shared clonotypes between healthy human individuals. The repertoire was sequenced with immunoSEQ multiplex PCR; TCRdb's copy has only in-frame clones and lacks some. The table shows 530,000 or so clones, with nearly 80% occurring only once. Sequencing was performed on PBMCs. These receptors originate from a woman aged 40-49 years in good health. Some clones in this sample may be carry-over from other donors' samples.

The CDR3 region is CASSRGQGLYEQYF. CDR3 bases: TGTGCCAGCAGTCGCGGACAGGGCCTCTACGAGCAGTACTTC. The rearrangement links TRBV6-5 to TRBJ2-7; 8 positions agree with TRBD1. From germline, CDR1 is MNHEY and CDR2 SVGAGI. CDR3 length equals 14 residues. V dropped 5 bases and J dropped 3; count of bases not matched to a gene: 6.

V and J are TRBV11-2 and TRBJ2-1; a weak D match, TRBD2 (6 bases). Germline V gives CDR1 SGHAT, CDR2 FQNNGV. Trimming left V 0 bases short and J 3 bases short, with 15 bases between. The CDR3 contains 17 residues. The CDR3 DNA reads as TGTGCCAGCAGCTTAGATCAGAGGGACTCTAGCTACAATGAGCAGTTCTTC. It encodes CASSLDQRDSSYNEQFF.

This chain uses TRBV7-8 with TRBJ2-7, with D tentatively TRBD2 (5 bases). With 7 bases removed from V and 6 bases from J, the gap between germline ends came to 19 bases. CDR3 size: 14 residues. Looked up from germline, CDR1 is SGHVS and CDR2 is FQNEAQ. CDR3 amino acids: CASTRGGGWGEQYF. DNA for the CDR3: TGTGCCAGCACCCGCGGTGGAGGCTGGGGCGAGCAGTACTTC.